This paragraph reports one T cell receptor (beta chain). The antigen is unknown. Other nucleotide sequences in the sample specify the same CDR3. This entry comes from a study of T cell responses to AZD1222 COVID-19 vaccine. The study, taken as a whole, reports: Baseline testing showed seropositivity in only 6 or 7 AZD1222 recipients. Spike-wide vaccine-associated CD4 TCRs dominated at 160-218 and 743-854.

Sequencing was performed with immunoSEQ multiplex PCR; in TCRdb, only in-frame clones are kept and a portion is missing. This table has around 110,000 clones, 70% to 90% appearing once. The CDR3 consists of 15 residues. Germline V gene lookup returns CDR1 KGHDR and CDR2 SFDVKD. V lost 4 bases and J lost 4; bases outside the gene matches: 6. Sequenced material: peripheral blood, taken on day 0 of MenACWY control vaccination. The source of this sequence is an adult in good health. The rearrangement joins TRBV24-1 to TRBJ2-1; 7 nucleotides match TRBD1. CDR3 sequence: CATSDPGTVYNEQFF. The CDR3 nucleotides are TGTGCCACCAGTGACCCCGGGACAGTTTACAATGAGCAGTTCTTC.